These 8 T cell receptor beta chains were all obtained from the same sample, sequenced in a study of T cells in Graves' hyperthyroidism and ophthalmopathy. Authors of the study amplified TCR beta CDR3 regions from RNA transcripts. Researchers ran a first-round RT-PCR on the TCR CDR3 using the HTBI primer set. Each CDR3 protein is one row after TCRdb ran MiXCR on the multiplex PCR reads. In the table there are 490,000 or so distinct CDR3 sequences, nearly 20% of which are singletons. Sequences were obtained from blood. These receptors came from a man aged 35 to 55 with Graves' ophthalmopathy.

This chain connects TRBV20-1 to TRBJ1-2; a weak D match, TRBD1 (5 bases). The V end lost 6 bases, the J end lost 8 bases, and 19 bases lay between the germline ends. Per germline, CDR1 DFQATT and CDR2 SNEGSKA (reference sequence). CDR3 size: 13 residues. The CDR3 DNA is TGCAGTGCACCTCCCCCAGGGCTTGGCGGCTACACCTTC. This encodes CSAPPPGLGGYTF.

The V call is TRBV6-2 or TRBV6-3, the J call TRBJ2-2; 7 bases map to TRBD1. V shed 6 bases and J 4 bases; nucleotides not matched to a gene: 8. The germline V gene has CDR1 MNHEY and CDR2 SVGEGT. The CDR3 sequence is 15 residues long. The CDR3 is CASRPDRVLTGELFF. CDR3 nucleotide sequence: TGTGCCAGCAGACCCGACAGGGTTCTCACCGGGGAGCTGTTTTTT.

V is TRBV7-3 and J is TRBJ2-2; tentatively, D is TRBD2 (5 bases). The CDR3 loop spans 14 amino acids. The germline V and J ends were trimmed by 4 bases and 7 bases, with 13 bases remaining between them. The germline V gene has CDR1 SGHTA and CDR2 FQGTGA. This CDR3 reads CASSSLASGGELFF. Here the CDR3 DNA reads TGTGCCAGCAGCTCGTTAGCGAGCGGCGGGGAGCTGTTTTTT.

The V gene is TRBV6-1, the J gene TRBJ2-2; TRBD1 matches 9 bases. Germline trimming cut 6 bases from V and 5 bases from J; bases unmatched to any gene: 7. Germline V CDR1 and CDR2: MNHNS, SASEGT. The CDR3 is made up of 15 amino acids. The DNA of the CDR3 is TGTGCCAGCAGAGTACAGGGGGCAGGTACCGGGGAGCTGTTTTTT. It codes for CASRVQGAGTGELFF.

This clonotype was observed at least ten times. The genes are TRBV7-2 and TRBJ2-3; a possible D gene is TRBD2 (7 bases). From germline, CDR1 is SGHTA and CDR2 FQGNSA. The CDR3 has 16 amino acids. The V gene lost 1 base and the J gene lost 3 bases, with 14 bases spanning the gap. This CDR3 reads CASSLVSGRGTDTQYF. Written as DNA, the CDR3 is TGTGCCAGCAGCTTAGTATCGGGGAGGGGGACAGATACGCAGTATTTT.

This clonotype was counted only a few times. The J gene is TRBJ1-5, the V gene TRBV2, with D possibly matching TRBD1 (5 bases). The CDR3 covers 13 residues. Germline V gene lookup returns CDR1 SNHLY and CDR2 FYNNEI. V lost 3 bases to trimming and J lost 12 bases, with 15 bases between them. CDR3 protein: CASSDREGSGQHF. The CDR3 nucleotides are TGTGCCAGCAGTGACAGGGAAGGGTCAGGCCAGCATTTT. Variable domain in full (rest from reference TRBV2 and TRBJ1-5): EPEVTQTPSHQVTQMGQEVILRCVPISNHLYFYWYRQILGQKVEFLVSFYNNEISEKSEIFDDQFSVERPDGSNFTLKIRSTKLEDSAMYFCASSDREGSGQHFGDGTRLSIL.

V and J are TRBV15 and TRBJ1-5; the D is unclear. V was trimmed by 1 base and J by 5 bases, leaving 6 bases between them. Germline CDR1 and CDR2: LNHNV and YYDKDF (reference sequence). The CDR3 has 13 residues. The CDR3 spells CATSRGRDQPQHF. The CDR3 DNA sequence: TGTGCCACCAGCAGAGGGAGAGATCAGCCCCAGCATTTT.

The chain has TRBV2 and TRBJ2-3; 7 positions match TRBD2. V lost 6 bases to trimming and J lost 2 bases; unmatched junction nucleotides: 8. There are 15 residues in the CDR3. In germline, CDR1 is SNHLY, CDR2 FYNNEI. CDR3 sequence (DNA): TGTGCCAGCAGAAGACCAGCGGGGCCCACAGATACGCAGTATTTT. This codes for CASRRPAGPTDTQYF.